This T cell receptor (beta chain) was profiled in a study of blood T cell repertoires in COVID-19. Background on the study: Sites across the United States, Italy and Spain contributed samples from acute and convalescent COVID-19.

Methods used by the authors: It was from reference gene primer amplification that nucleated cell counts were estimated. The repertoire was sequenced with immunoSEQ multiplex PCR; TCRdb's copy has only in-frame clones and lacks some. D and trimming come from the DNA, and the V and J calls and clone size come from that table. This table holds approximately 250,000 clones, 75% to 85% found once. CDR1 is SGHNT, CDR2 YYREEE, per germline (reference sequence). V shed 3 bases, J shed 4 bases, and the junction held 12 bases outside the gene matches. The CDR3 contains 17 residues. The clonotype originates from a human donor in a cohort sampled during active COVID-19. The V and J genes are TRBV5-4 and TRBJ1-2; 10 bases map to TRBD1. Sequencing used peripheral blood. CDR3 DNA sequence: TGTGCCAGCAGCTCGACGGGACAGGGGATCGTGGGCTATGGCTACACCTTC. This sequence encodes CASSSTGQGIVGYGYTF.